This T cell receptor (beta chain) comes out of a study of beta chain features in type 1 diabetes. Broader study findings: There were fewer insertions and more deletions at the VDJ junctions of type 1 diabetes patients. A closer apparent resemblance between naive, central memory and Treg TCRB repertoires was seen in patients than in healthy donors.

A word on this clone: Its specificity is unknown. A far larger clone is a single base away, which makes a read error likely.

Of the isolated RNA, all was reverse transcribed, and so the sequenced material was expressed TCRB transcripts. Sequenced by immunoSEQ multiplex PCR; TCRdb stores in-frame clones only, minus some. This sample has 240,000 or so clones; 25% to 35% occur once, and the top ten carry under 5%. Trimming pared 5 bases from V and 2 bases from J, leaving 10 bases between. The CDR3 covers 13 residues. The germline gives CDR1 MDHEN, CDR2 SYDVKM. Purity of each sorted population was above 98%. The sequencing input was central memory CD4+ T cells from blood. The gene calls are TRBV28 and TRBJ2-7, with D perhaps assigned TRBD1 or TRBD2 (5 bases each). The TCR sequence derives from a man aged 25-45 years in good health. Here the CDR3 reads CASSRDGAYEQYF. The CDR3 DNA is TGTGCCAGCAGTCGGGACGGCGCCTACGAGCAGTACTTC.